This TCR beta chain was sequenced for a study of regulatory T cells in long-lasting Graves disease. Study-wide results and limits: Under persistent disease, TRBV28, TRBJ1-2 and TRBJ2-5 were used preferentially. Persistent patients had more shared public clonotypes (roughly 2,700) than new patients (around 950).

Arm-PCR of CDR3 regions and iRepertoire HTBI primers were the basis on which TCR beta libraries were built. TCRdb fed the multiplex PCR reads into MiXCR, producing one record per CDR3 protein. The sample yields around 400,000 distinct CDR3 sequences, approximately 16% seen once. Germline lookup yields CDR1 SGDLS and CDR2 YYNGEE. The CDR3 has 15 amino acids. With 4 bases clipped from V and 2 bases from J, the junction kept 6 bases outside the gene matches. The table lists this clonotype with many counts. Antigen specificity is unknown. Indicated time point: newly diagnosed GD, antithyroid drugs for less than 3 months. RNA isolated from PBMCs was used to make the TCR library. This sample was shared with a second study, whose subject was T cells in Graves' hyperthyroidism and ophthalmopathy. As reported in that work: The HTBI primer set was used in a first-round RT-PCR of the TCR CDR3.

The source was peripheral blood mononuclear cells (PBMCs), collected at new diagnosis, from a patient treated with antithyroid drugs. The chain carries TRBV9 and TRBJ2-3, with TRBD2 matching 8 bases. The TCR was taken from a middle-aged woman with Graves disease. CDR3 nucleotides: TGTGCCAGCAGCTCAATAGCGGGACTCACAGATACGCAGTATTTT. Its protein is CASSSIAGLTDTQYF.